The present TCR beta chain was sequenced within a study of T cells in Graves' hyperthyroidism and ophthalmopathy. Regarding the study as a whole: The model made its ophthalmopathy prediction, and onset followed a median 6.5 months later.

A single count supports this clonotype. The antigen remains undetermined. The CDR3 is 16 residues long. V was cut by 0 bases and J by 0 bases, with 11 bases left in between. Germline CDR1 reads MGHRA; CDR2 reads YSYEKL. Individuals with ophthalmopathy presented a Clinical Activity Score of at least 3, a NOSPECS grade of at least 4 and a duration under 3 months. Exclusions: uncontrolled infection, other autoimmune disease, pregnancy, lactation. Together with thyroid ultrasound, orbital computed tomography, serum thyroxine and TRAb, clinical symptoms were used for diagnoses. Using RNA transcripts as the source, TCR beta CDR3 regions were amplified. The HTBI primer set drove a first-round RT-PCR of the TCR CDR3. TCRdb reanalysed the multiplex PCR reads using MiXCR and keeps one entry per CDR3 protein. The sample records around 600,000 distinct CDR3 sequences, around 13% being singletons.

This sequence was found in a woman between 45 and 65 years old with Graves' ophthalmopathy. Sequencing was performed on blood. The chain uses TRBV4-1 and TRBJ1-1; no reliable D call. The CDR3 is CASSQDAYRVNTEAFF. The DNA for the CDR3 is TGCGCCAGCAGCCAAGATGCTTACAGAGTGAACACTGAAGCTTTCTTT.